This passage covers 5 T cell receptor beta chains from one sample sequenced in a study of PD-L1 blockade in urothelial cancer. Assay: immunoSEQ multiplex PCR; the TCRdb copy retains only in-frame clones and omits some. The table has 85,000 to 90,000 clones, roughly 90% seen once. The sample here was PBMCs, taken around atezolizumab (anti-PD-L1) treatment. Receptors originate from a man in his sixties with urothelial cancer.

The rearrangement uses TRBV14 and TRBJ2-5; tentatively, D is TRBD2 (6 bases). CDR3 length: 15 amino acids. V shed 6 bases and J shed 3 bases, with 17 bases lying between them. The germline V gene encodes CDR1 SGHDN and CDR2 FVKESK. The CDR3 is CASSTGGTREETQYF. CDR3 coding DNA: TGTGCCAGCAGTACCGGCGGGACGCGTGAAGAGACCCAGTACTTC.

V and J are TRBV6-1 and TRBJ2-1; TRBD1 matches at 8 bases. Germline CDR1 is MNHNS and CDR2 is SASEGT. The V gene end was trimmed by 4 bases and the J gene end by 4 bases; junction bases not matched to a gene: 6. CDR3 size: 15 residues. In nucleotides, the CDR3 is TGTGCCAGCAGTGCCGACAGGGGTCGGTACAATGAGCAGTTCTTC. It translates to CASSADRGRYNEQFF.

The chain has TRBV30 and TRBJ1-1, with D uncertain. Germline values: CDR1 GTSNPN, CDR2 SVGIG (reference sequence). This CDR3 is 11 amino acids long. V was pared by 8 bases and J by 2 bases, with 9 bases between. As DNA, the CDR3 is TGTGCCACCTCAGTTAACACTGAAGCTTTCTTT. This translates into CATSVNTEAFF.

This chain links TRBV20-1 with TRBJ2-3; D uncertain. CDR1 DFQATT and CDR2 SNEGSKA come from the germline V gene (reference sequence). Trimming pared 4 bases from V and 2 bases from J, leaving 4 bases between. There are 11 residues in the CDR3. Here the CDR3 reads CSAKHTDTQYF. For the CDR3, the DNA is TGCAGTGCTAAACACACAGATACGCAGTATTTT.

The rearrangement links TRBV28 to TRBJ1-2; no clear D. The CDR3 has 12 residues. In germline, CDR1 is MDHEN, CDR2 SYDVKM. CDR3 region: CVSSLSNYGYTF. The CDR3 coding sequence is TGTGTTTCCTCTCTTTCCAACTATGGCTACACCTTC.